The present entry profiles one TCR beta chain with its context. The record originates from a study of control samples from healthy donors and cancer patients. Clones were sequenced by immunoSEQ multiplex PCR, and TCRdb holds only the in-frame ones, with some missing. Altogether some 140,000 clones are present, approximately 93% being singletons, with the ten largest covering approximately 5.5%. The V gene lost 11 bases and the J gene lost 2 bases, with 19 bases spanning the gap. Germline V gene data show CDR1 as MNHNS and CDR2 as SASEGT. The CDR3 totals 15 residues. Sample: blood. The sequence came from a middle-aged man in good health. The gene calls are TRBV6-1 and TRBJ1-5, with D uncertain. The CDR3 reads CAGTRQAGGNQPQHF. Written as DNA, the CDR3 is TGTGCCGGCACCAGGCAGGCAGGCGGCAATCAGCCCCAGCATTTT.